A selection of T cell receptor beta chains follows, all from one sample in a study of Graves' ophthalmopathy and Graves' hyperthyroidism. TCRdb independently ran MiXCR on the multiplex PCR reads; one entry per CDR3 protein. The sample yields about 700,000 distinct CDR3 sequences, 35% to 45% seen once. Material for sequencing was peripheral blood. The receptors here all came from an adult man with Graves' ophthalmopathy. Each CDR3 is given with its conserved first and last residue. The order of the fields is clone size, V gene, D gene, J gene, CDR3 protein, CDR3 DNA. A D gene is named only where the DNA matches it firmly. Size values are once, few and many counts, or a class for expanded clones, and some rows have none.

abundance: few; v_gene: TRBV7-8; d_gene: -; j_gene: TRBJ1-6; CDR3aa: CASSPAHLYSPLHF; CDR3nt: TGTGCCAGCTCACCGGCACACCTATATTCACCCCTCCACTTT
abundance: once; v_gene: TRBV15; d_gene: TRBD1; j_gene: TRBJ1-2; CDR3aa: CATSPGDRDNYGYTF; CDR3nt: TGTGCCACCAGCCCCGGGGACAGGGATAACTATGGCTACACCTTC
abundance: many; v_gene: TRBV7-9; d_gene: -; j_gene: TRBJ1-2; CDR3aa: CASSLLGEQQPSGYTF; CDR3nt: TGTGCCAGCAGCTTATTGGGAGAGCAACAACCCTCTGGCTACACCTTC
abundance: -; v_gene: TRBV29-1; d_gene: TRBD2; j_gene: TRBJ2-1; CDR3aa: CSASGNSGSSYNEQFF; CDR3nt: TGCAGCGCCAGCGGAAATAGCGGGAGCTCCTACAATGAGCAGTTCTTC
abundance: -; v_gene: TRBV10-3; d_gene: TRBD1; j_gene: TRBJ1-1; CDR3aa: CASSRDSPEAFF; CDR3nt: TGTGCCAGCAGTCGGGACAGCCCTGAAGCTTTCTTT
abundance: -; v_gene: TRBV10-3; d_gene: TRBD1; j_gene: TRBJ1-1; CDR3aa: CASSLNPRDRAFF; CDR3nt: TGTGCCAGCAGTTTAAACCCCCGGGACAGAGCTTTCTTT
abundance: -; v_gene: TRBV29-1; d_gene: TRBD2; j_gene: TRBJ2-5; CDR3aa: CSVPGTSGRVETQYF; CDR3nt: TGCAGCGTCCCCGGGACTAGCGGGAGGGTGGAGACCCAGTACTTC
abundance: many; v_gene: TRBV7-9; d_gene: -; j_gene: TRBJ1-1; CDR3aa: CASSQGPLNTEAFF; CDR3nt: TGTGCCAGCAGCCAGGGGCCCTTGAACACTGAAGCTTTCTTT
abundance: few; v_gene: TRBV10-2; d_gene: -; j_gene: TRBJ2-7; CDR3aa: CASTGPTYEQYF; CDR3nt: TGCGCCAGCACAGGACCGACCTACGAGCAGTACTTC
abundance: once; v_gene: TRBV10-3; d_gene: TRBD1; j_gene: TRBJ2-7; CDR3aa: CAIKDRGQTNF; CDR3nt: TGTGCCATCAAGGACAGGGGGCAAACGAACTTC
abundance: once; v_gene: TRBV24-1; d_gene: TRBD1; j_gene: TRBJ2-1; CDR3aa: CATSDRDREQFF; CDR3nt: TGTGCCACCAGTGACCGGGACAGGGAGCAGTTCTTC
abundance: -; v_gene: TRBV5-8; d_gene: TRBD1; j_gene: TRBJ1-4; CDR3aa: CASSPGQGLNNEKLFF; CDR3nt: TGTGCCAGCAGCCCGGGACAGGGCCTGAATAATGAAAAACTGTTTTTT
abundance: -; v_gene: TRBV5-1; d_gene: TRBD1; j_gene: TRBJ1-5; CDR3aa: CASSLSGGENQPQHF; CDR3nt: TGCGCCAGCAGCTTGTCAGGGGGAGAAAATCAGCCCCAGCATTTT
abundance: many; v_gene: TRBV5-1; d_gene: TRBD1; j_gene: TRBJ1-6; CDR3aa: CASSPGQGRRSPLHF; CDR3nt: TGCGCCAGCAGCCCGGGACAGGGTAGACGGTCACCCCTCCACTTT
abundance: -; v_gene: TRBV11-1; d_gene: -; j_gene: TRBJ2-5; CDR3aa: CASSASVGGETQYF; CDR3nt: TGTGCCAGCAGTGCTAGTGTAGGGGGAGAGACCCAGTACTTC
abundance: -; v_gene: TRBV10-3; d_gene: TRBD1; j_gene: TRBJ1-3; CDR3aa: CAISGDRGDTIYF; CDR3nt: TGTGCCATCAGTGGTGACAGGGGGGACACCATATATTTT
abundance: -; v_gene: TRBV5-1; d_gene: -; j_gene: TRBJ1-2; CDR3aa: CASSLVGEGYGYTF; CDR3nt: TGCGCCAGCAGCTTGGTCGGGGAAGGCTATGGCTACACCTTC
abundance: many; v_gene: TRBV7-2; d_gene: -; j_gene: TRBJ1-1; CDR3aa: CASYNRVDTEAFF; CDR3nt: TGTGCCAGTTATAACAGGGTCGACACTGAAGCTTTCTTT
abundance: -; v_gene: TRBV12-3/TRBV12-4; d_gene: TRBD2; j_gene: TRBJ2-5; CDR3aa: CASSLSAGLVGSKKETQYF; CDR3nt: TGTGCCAGCAGTTTATCGGCTGGACTAGTAGGTTCCAAAAAAGAGACCCAGTACTTC
abundance: few; v_gene: TRBV5-1; d_gene: -; j_gene: TRBJ2-7; CDR3aa: CASSLDIPTAGQYF; CDR3nt: TGCGCCAGCAGCTTGGATATCCCAACGGCGGGGCAGTACTTC
abundance: few; v_gene: TRBV4-1; d_gene: TRBD2; j_gene: TRBJ2-7; CDR3aa: CASSLLQGGQQYF; CDR3nt: TGCGCCAGCAGCCTACTTCAGGGAGGGCAACAGTACTTC
abundance: once; v_gene: TRBV19; d_gene: TRBD1; j_gene: TRBJ2-6; CDR3aa: CATTRAGGTGANVLTF; CDR3nt: TGTGCCACTACAAGAGCAGGGGGCACTGGGGCCAACGTCCTGACTTTC